The clone carrying this T cell receptor (beta chain) was seen at least ten times. The data derive from a study of T cells in Graves' hyperthyroidism and ophthalmopathy. Amplified TCR beta CDR3 regions came from RNA transcripts. TCR CDR3 underwent first-round RT-PCR with the HTBI primer set. MiXCR was run by TCRdb on the multiplex PCR reads, yielding one entry per CDR3 protein. The sample lists about 290,000 distinct CDR3 sequences, roughly 15% occurring once. This CDR3 has 12 amino acids. The germline CDR1 and CDR2 sequences are SGHAT and FQNNGV. The V gene lost 5 bases and the J gene lost 10 bases, with 11 bases spanning the gap.

The TCR originated in a woman aged 30 to 39 with Graves' hyperthyroidism that later progressed to Graves' ophthalmopathy. V usage is TRBV11-2 and J usage is TRBJ1-4; unclear D gene. The sample consisted of blood. The CDR3 DNA follows: TGTGCCAGCAGCCGCGCCGACTTAAAACTGTTTTTT. Translation: CASSRADLKLFF.